Each of the 16 T cell receptor beta chains below was sequenced from the same sample in a study of vaccination effects on CD4 cells after COVID-19. The data were produced by immunoSEQ multiplex PCR, yet TCRdb's version contains in-frame clones alone and is incomplete. Here the sample spans about 25,000 clones, about three quarters being singletons. These receptors have no identified antigens. With the ViraFEST assay, the study expanded antigen-specific CD4+ T cells using viral peptide pools, then sequenced them. Upon completion of 10 to 11 days in culture, CD4+ T cells were isolated. According to the study, vaccine recipients showed no prior SARS-CoV-2 infection and negative nucleocapsid antibodies. This specimen was CD4+ T cells from PBMCs cultured with SARS-CoV-2 spike peptides, taken before COVID-19 vaccination. These receptors were obtained from a human donor who received a COVID-19 vaccine.

The count of this clone is one. V usage is TRBV6-5 and J usage is TRBJ1-3; no reliable D call. V was clipped by 11 bases and J by 8 bases, with 13 bases between them. Germline V gene sequence: CDR1 MNHEY, CDR2 SVGAGI. The CDR3 sequence is 11 residues long. The CDR3 DNA reads as TGTGCCGCACAGAGCCTGGACACCATATATTTT. Its protein product is CAAQSLDTIYF.

There are a few counts of this clone. This chain connects TRBV5-8 to TRBJ2-2; D is perhaps TRBD2 (5 bases). This CDR3 comprises 16 residues. V was clipped by 1 base and J by 3 bases, with 13 bases between them. The germline gives CDR1 SGHTS, CDR2 YDEGEE. DNA for the CDR3: TGTGCCAGCAGCTTGTATGTGGTGAGGGACACCGGGGAGCTGTTTTTT. Translating gives CASSLYVVRDTGELFF.

The V gene is TRBV9, the J gene TRBJ1-3, with 8 positions matching TRBD1. Germline V lookup: CDR1 SGDLS, CDR2 YYNGEE. CDR3 length: 17 residues. The V gene end was trimmed by 0 bases and the J gene end by 4 bases; junction bases not matched to a gene: 9. The CDR3 nucleotides read TGTGCCAGCAGCGTAGCAGTTCCGGACAGGGACGGAAACACCATATATTTT. Translation gives CASSVAVPDRDGNTIYF. The full variable domain, rest sourced from reference TRBV9 and TRBJ1-3, is DSGVTQTPKHLITATGQRVTLRCSPRSGDLSVYWYQQSLDQGLQFLIQYYNGEERAKGNILERFSAQQFPDLHSELNLSSLELGDSALYFCASSVAVPDRDGNTIYFGEGSWLTVV.

The genes are TRBV29-1 and TRBJ2-1; 14 nucleotides agree with TRBD2. Germline V lookup: CDR1 SQVTM, CDR2 ANQGSEA. The CDR3 extends over 15 amino acids. The junction had 6 bases not matched to a gene; V was cut back by 7 bases and J by 4 bases. The CDR3: CSARLAGGSYNEQFF. As DNA, the CDR3 is TGCAGCGCCCGACTAGCGGGGGGGAGTTACAATGAGCAGTTCTTC.

The chain couples TRBV11-2 to TRBJ2-7, with 9 bases matching TRBD1. The J segment lost 3 bases and the V segment lost 8 bases, leaving 8 bases of the junction unmatched. Per the germline V gene, CDR1 is SGHAT and CDR2 is FQNNGV. This CDR3 is 14 amino acids long. The CDR3 DNA is TGTGCCAGCGGTCCCGGGACAGGGAGCTACGAGCAGTACTTC. It yields the protein CASGPGTGSYEQYF.

The V call is TRBV7-9, the J call TRBJ2-7; either TRBD1 or TRBD2 may fit D (5 bases each). From germline, CDR1 is SEHNR and CDR2 FQNEAQ (reference sequence). The CDR3 has 14 amino acids. V was shortened by 5 bases and J by 6 bases, with 17 bases between the two germline ends. The CDR3: CASSVGPEGREQYF. The CDR3 DNA reads as TGTGCCAGCAGCGTGGGACCGGAAGGTCGCGAGCAGTACTTC.

J is TRBJ2-2 and V is TRBV7-8, with 8 bases aligning to TRBD2. The V segment lost 5 bases and the J segment 0 bases; nucleotides outside the gene matches: 2. In germline, CDR1 is SGHVS, CDR2 FQNEAQ. The CDR3 runs 15 residues. CDR3: CASSDGRANTGELFF. The DNA of the CDR3 is TGTGCCAGCAGCGACGGGAGGGCGAACACCGGGGAGCTGTTTTTT. Full variable domain (missing parts from reference TRBV7-8 and TRBJ2-2): GAGVSQSPRYKVAKRGQDVALRCDPISGHVSLFWYQQALGQGPEFLTYFQNEAQLDKSGLPSDRFFAERPEGSVSTLKIQRTQQEDSAVYLCASSDGRANTGELFFGEGSRLTVL.

The chain recombines TRBV5-1 with TRBJ2-1, with 9 nucleotides matching TRBD1. The CDR3 loop spans 15 amino acids. The germline CDR1 and CDR2 sequences are SGHRS and YFSETQ. V dropped 5 bases and J dropped 7; count of bases not matched to a gene: 10. CDR3 amino acids: CASSRLETGGNEQFF. CDR3 DNA: TGCGCCAGCAGTCGACTAGAGACAGGGGGGAATGAGCAGTTCTTC. The complete variable domain, with remaining parts taken from reference TRBV5-1 and TRBJ2-1, reads KAGVTQTPRYLIKTRGQQVTLSCSPISGHRSVSWYQQTPGQGLQFLFEYFSETQRNKGNFPGRFSGRQFSNSRSEMNVSTLELGDSALYLCASSRLETGGNEQFFGPGTRLTVL.

V and J are TRBV6-5 and TRBJ1-4; D may be TRBD1 (5 bases). Trimming took 7 bases from V and 7 from J, leaving 13 bases between them. The CDR3 runs 13 residues. Looked up from germline, CDR1 is MNHEY and CDR2 is SVGAGI. The CDR3 DNA reads TGTGCCAGCACCCCTTATGGGGGTGAAAAACTGTTTTTT. Translating it yields CASTPYGGEKLFF.

This sequence joins TRBV11-2 and TRBJ2-4; the D is unclear. V shed 2 bases and J shed 4 bases, with 6 bases lying between them. The CDR3 consists of 13 residues. The germline CDR1 and CDR2 sequences are SGHAT and FQNNGV. DNA for the CDR3: TGTGCCAGCAGCTTAATTAAGAAAAACATTCAGTACTTC. It encodes CASSLIKKNIQYF.

This clone was seen a few times. J is TRBJ1-5 and V is TRBV3-1 (or the pseudogene TRBV3-2), with 7 nucleotides matching TRBD1. With V trimmed by 1 base and J by 4 bases, 4 bases remained unmatched. Germline V CDR1 and CDR2: LGHDT, YNNKEL (reference sequence). This CDR3 is 15 amino acids long. The CDR3 reads CASSQGAGGNQPQHF. The CDR3 coding sequence is TGTGCCAGCAGCCAAGGCGCAGGGGGGAATCAGCCCCAGCATTTT.

V and J are TRBV19 and TRBJ1-1; 7 bases are shared with TRBD1. Trimming at V came to 6 bases and at J to 4 bases, leaving 8 bases not matched to a gene. Germline V gives CDR1 LNHDA, CDR2 SQIVND (reference sequence). The CDR3 has 14 residues. The CDR3 DNA is TGTGCCAGTAGGGAGGACAGGTCGCGCACTGAAGCTTTCTTT. It encodes CASREDRSRTEAFF.

As for this clone: Germline is not matched at one junction end, which may reflect a read error. The chain recombines TRBV3-1 (or the pseudogene TRBV3-2) with TRBJ2-1; tentatively, D is TRBD1 (5 bases). The CDR3 has 13 amino acids. CDR1 LGHDT and CDR2 YNNKEL come from the germline V gene (reference sequence). The CDR3 loop reads CASSLGVGPSPVF. The CDR3 DNA reads TGTGCCAGCAGTTTAGGGGTGGGTCCCAGTCCAGTCTTC.

This clone appeared a few times. The CDR3 bases are TGTGCCAGCAGCCGTACCGGGACTAGTTTCCCCAATGAGCAGTTCTTC. Encoded protein: CASSRTGTSFPNEQFF. This chain joins TRBV7-9 and TRBJ2-1; the match to TRBD2 covers 8 bases. J was trimmed by 6 bases and V by 5 bases; bases with no gene match: 12. CDR3 length: 16 amino acids. Germline V lookup: CDR1 SEHNR, CDR2 FQNEAQ (reference sequence).

This clone was observed a few times. This rearrangement joins TRBV6-5 to TRBJ1-1, with D hard to call. CDR3 length: 13 residues. The germline gives CDR1 MNHEY, CDR2 SVGAGI. Trimming removed 6 bases at V and 1 base at J, with 9 bases between. The CDR3 coding sequence is TGTGCCAGCAGAAACCCAGGGAACACTGAAGCTTTCTTT. The encoded protein is CASRNPGNTEAFF.

This clone was counted a single time. J is TRBJ1-6 and V is TRBV30; D remains ambiguous. In germline, CDR1 is GTSNPN, CDR2 SVGIG (reference sequence). The CDR3 is made up of 14 amino acids. V dropped 6 bases and J dropped 0 bases, with 9 bases sitting between them. CDR3 nucleotides: TGTGCCTGTCTCTTAAGCTCCTATAATTCACCCCTCCACTTT. Its translation: CACLLSSYNSPLHF.